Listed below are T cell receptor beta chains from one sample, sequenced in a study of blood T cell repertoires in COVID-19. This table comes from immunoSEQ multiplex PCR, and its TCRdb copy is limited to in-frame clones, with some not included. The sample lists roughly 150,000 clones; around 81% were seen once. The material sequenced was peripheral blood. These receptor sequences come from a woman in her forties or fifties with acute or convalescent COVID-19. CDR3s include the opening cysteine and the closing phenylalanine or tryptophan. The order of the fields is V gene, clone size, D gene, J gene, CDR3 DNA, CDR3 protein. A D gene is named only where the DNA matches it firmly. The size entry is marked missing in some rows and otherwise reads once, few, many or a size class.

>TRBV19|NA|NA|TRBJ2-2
TGTGCCAGTAGTCCAACTAGTACGACACCTGCCTTCGGGGAGCTGTTTTTT
CASSPTSTTPAFGELFF
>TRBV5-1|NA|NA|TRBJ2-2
TGCGCCAGCAGCTCCCCTCAGGGAAGGAACACCGGGGAGCTGTTTTTT
CASSSPQGRNTGELFF
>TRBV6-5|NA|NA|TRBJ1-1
TGTGCCAGCAGTTACTCGATAGCCGCGAGCGGCACTGAAGCTTTCTTT
CASSYSIAASGTEAFF
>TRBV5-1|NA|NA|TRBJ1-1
TGCGCCAGCAGCCTCAGGCCGGGGGGCAACACTGAAGCTTTCTTT
CASSLRPGGNTEAFF
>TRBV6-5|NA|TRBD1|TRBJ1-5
TGTGCCAGCAGGATGACAGGGAGCAGCAATCAGCCCCAGCATTTT
CASRMTGSSNQPQHF
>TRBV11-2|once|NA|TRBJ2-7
TGTGCCAGCAGTCTGACCGTGACCCAGGGCGAGCAGTACTTC
CASSLTVTQGEQYF
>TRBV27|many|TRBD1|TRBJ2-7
TGTGCCAGCAGTAGGGACAGGGGTGGGGAGCAGTACTTC
CASSRDRGGEQYF
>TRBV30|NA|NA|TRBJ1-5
TGTGCCTGGAGCGGATCAGGGCCCCAGCATTTT
CAWSGSGPQHF
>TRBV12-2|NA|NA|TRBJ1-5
TGTGCAAGTCGTCACACTAGCAATCAGCCCCAGCATTTT
CASRHTSNQPQHF
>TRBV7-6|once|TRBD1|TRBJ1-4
TGTGCCAGCAGCTCTGCAGGGGGAGTCTCTTATAATGAAAAACTGTTTTTT
CASSSAGGVSYNEKLFF
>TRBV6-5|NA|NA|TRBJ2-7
TGTGCCAGCTCCCCCCACGAGGGCTACGAGCAGTACTTC
CASSPHEGYEQYF
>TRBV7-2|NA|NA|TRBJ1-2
TGTGCCAGCAGCTCGGCCGCGGGCCCTGGCTACACCTTC
CASSSAAGPGYTF
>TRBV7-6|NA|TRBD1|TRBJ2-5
TGTGCCAGCAGCTCGATGTGGGACAGCAAAATTCAAGAGACCCAGTACTTC
CASSSMWDSKIQETQYF
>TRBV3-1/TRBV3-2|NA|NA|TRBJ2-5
TGTGCCAGCACCATATTGGGGGCCCGGGAGACCCAGTACTTC
CASTILGARETQYF
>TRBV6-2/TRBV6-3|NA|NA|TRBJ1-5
TGTGCCAGCAGTTCCCTTTTGTCACAGGAGAGCAATCAGCCCCAGCATTTT
CASSSLLSQESNQPQHF
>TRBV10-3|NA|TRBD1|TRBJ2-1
TGTGCCATCAGTGAAAGGGGTGGGGACAGCTCCTACAATGAGCAGTTCTTC
CAISERGGDSSYNEQFF
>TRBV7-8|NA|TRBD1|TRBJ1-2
TGTGCCAGCAGCCTCCGACAGGGGGCTAACTATGGCTACACCTTC
CASSLRQGANYGYTF
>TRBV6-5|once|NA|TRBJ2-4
TGTGCCAGCAGGCGAGACGAGGGGGACATTCAGTACTTC
CASRRDEGDIQYF
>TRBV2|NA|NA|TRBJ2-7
TGTGCCAGCAGTCTAAGAGATCTCGAGCAGTACTTC
CASSLRDLEQYF
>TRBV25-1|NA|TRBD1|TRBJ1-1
TGTGCCAGCAGGGGGGGGACAGGGGTGAACACTGAAGCTTTCTTT
CASRGGTGVNTEAFF
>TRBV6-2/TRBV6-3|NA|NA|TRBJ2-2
TGTGCCAGCGGCCGACGACAGGCGAACACCGGGGAGCTGTTTTTT
CASGRRQANTGELFF
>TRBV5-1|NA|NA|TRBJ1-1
TGCGCCAGCAGTTTTCCTGAACCCGGGACTGAAGCTTTCTTT
CASSFPEPGTEAFF
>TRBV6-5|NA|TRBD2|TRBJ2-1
TGTGCCAGCAGTTCCGTGACTAGCGGCAATGAGCAGTTCTTC
CASSSVTSGNEQFF
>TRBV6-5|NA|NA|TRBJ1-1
TGTGCCAGCAGTTACTCGATTCGGTCGCCTCTTGAAGCTTTCTTT
CASSYSIRSPLEAFF
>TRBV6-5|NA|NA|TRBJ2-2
TGTGCCAGCGGGGACTGGAACACCGGGGAGCTGTTTTTT
CASGDWNTGELFF
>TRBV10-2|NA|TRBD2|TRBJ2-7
TGCGCCAGCCGTAGCGGGGGGGCCTACGAGCAGTACTTC
CASRSGGAYEQYF
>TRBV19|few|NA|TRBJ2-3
TGTGCCAGTAGCCCCCCGGCGGGGCCCCCCGCCACAGATACGCAGTATTTT
CASSPPAGPPATDTQYF
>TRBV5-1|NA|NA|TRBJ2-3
TGCGCCAGCAGTTATACAGGGACCGCAGATACGCAGTATTTT
CASSYTGTADTQYF
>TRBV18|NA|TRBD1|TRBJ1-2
TGTGCCAGCTCACCACCGGGACAGATTAACTATGGCTACACCTTC
CASSPPGQINYGYTF
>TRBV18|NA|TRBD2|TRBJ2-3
TGTGCCAGCTCACCACCGCTAGCTAGCGGGGGCACAGATACGCAGTATTTT
CASSPPLASGGTDTQYF
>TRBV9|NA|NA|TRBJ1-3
TGTGCCAGCAGCGGGGCAGGGCCGGGAAACACCATATATTTT
CASSGAGPGNTIYF
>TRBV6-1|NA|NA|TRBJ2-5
TGTGCCAGCAGTGAATTCGGACAGACCGAAGAGACCCAGTACTTC
CASSEFGQTEETQYF
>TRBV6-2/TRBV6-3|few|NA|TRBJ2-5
TGTGCCAGCAGTTACTCACAGGCCCAAGAGACCCAGTACTTC
CASSYSQAQETQYF
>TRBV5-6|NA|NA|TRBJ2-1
TGTGCCAGCAGCCCCCAACGGAGACGGACAGAAGACAATGAGCAGTTCTTC
CASSPQRRRTEDNEQFF
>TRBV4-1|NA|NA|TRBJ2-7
TGCGCCAGCAGCCAAGAGGGTGCTGGACAGTTATACGAGCAGTACTTC
CASSQEGAGQLYEQYF
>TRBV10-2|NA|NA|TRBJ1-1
TGCGCCAGCACTTCGACCGGGACAGAAGCTTTCTTT
CASTSTGTEAFF
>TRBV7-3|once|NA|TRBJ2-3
TGTGCCAGCAGCTTAAGCTGGGGCTCTACAGATACGCAGTATTTT
CASSLSWGSTDTQYF
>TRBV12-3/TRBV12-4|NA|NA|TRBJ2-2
TGTGCCAGCAGTACGACAGGCCCCGGGGAGCTGTTTTTT
CASSTTGPGELFF
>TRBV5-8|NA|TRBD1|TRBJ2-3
TGTGCCAGCAGCTCTGGACAGGGCCCTAGCACAGATACGCAGTATTTT
CASSSGQGPSTDTQYF
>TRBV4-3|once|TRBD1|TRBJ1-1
TGCGCCAGCAGCCAAGGCACAGGGGTGGTCACTGAAGCTTTCTTT
CASSQGTGVVTEAFF
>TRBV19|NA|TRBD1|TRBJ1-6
TGTGCCAGTACCTCCTCAATGACAGGGGGGATCTCACCCCTCCACTTT
CASTSSMTGGISPLHF
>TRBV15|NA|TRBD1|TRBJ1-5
TGTGCCACCAGCCCAGGGGGCACAGGGCAGCCCCAGCATTTT
CATSPGGTGQPQHF
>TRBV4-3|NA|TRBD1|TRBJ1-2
TGCGCCAGCAGCCAAGGGACAGGGGTGGAAGGCTACACCTTC
CASSQGTGVEGYTF
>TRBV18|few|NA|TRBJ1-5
TGTGCCAGCTCACCAGGGACACTCAATCAGCCCCAGCATTTT
CASSPGTLNQPQHF
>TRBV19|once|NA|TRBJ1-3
TGTGCCAGTAGTTTCCCCGGGGGGACTGGAAACACCATATATTTT
CASSFPGGTGNTIYF
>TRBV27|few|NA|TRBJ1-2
TGTGCCAGCAGTTTATCTCGGGCTGGCGGGGCTAACTATGGCTACACCTTC
CASSLSRAGGANYGYTF
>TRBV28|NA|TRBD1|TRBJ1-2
TGTGCCAGCAGCTTAGGACAGGGATACTATGGCTACACCTTC
CASSLGQGYYGYTF
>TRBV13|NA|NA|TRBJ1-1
TGTGCCAGCAGCTTGGAGCGGATAGGAAACACTGAAGCTTTCTTT
CASSLERIGNTEAFF